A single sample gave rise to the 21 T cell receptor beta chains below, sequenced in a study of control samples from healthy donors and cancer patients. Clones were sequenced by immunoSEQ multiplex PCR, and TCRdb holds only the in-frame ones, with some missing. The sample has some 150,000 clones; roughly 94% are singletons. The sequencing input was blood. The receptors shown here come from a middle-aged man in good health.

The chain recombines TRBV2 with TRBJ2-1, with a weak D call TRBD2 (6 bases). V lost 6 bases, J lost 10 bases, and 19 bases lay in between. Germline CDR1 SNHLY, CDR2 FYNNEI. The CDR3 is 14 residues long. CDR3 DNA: TGTGCCAGCAGGGGTTTCGCGGGGCCCCAAGAGCAGTTCTTC. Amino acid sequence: CASRGFAGPQEQFF.

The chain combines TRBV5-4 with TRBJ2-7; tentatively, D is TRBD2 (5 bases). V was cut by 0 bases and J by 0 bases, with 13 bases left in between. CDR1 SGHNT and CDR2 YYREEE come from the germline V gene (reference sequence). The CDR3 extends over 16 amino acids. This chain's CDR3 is CASSLGKRQSSYEQYF. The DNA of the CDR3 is TGTGCCAGCAGCTTGGGTAAGCGGCAGAGCTCCTACGAGCAGTACTTC.

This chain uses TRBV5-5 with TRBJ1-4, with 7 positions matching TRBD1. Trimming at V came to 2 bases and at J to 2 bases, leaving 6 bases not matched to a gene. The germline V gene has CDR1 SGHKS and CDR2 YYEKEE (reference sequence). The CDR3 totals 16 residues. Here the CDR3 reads CASSFADRVTNEKLFF. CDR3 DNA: TGTGCCAGCAGCTTCGCAGACAGGGTGACTAATGAAAAACTGTTTTTT. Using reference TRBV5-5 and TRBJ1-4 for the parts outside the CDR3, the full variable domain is DAGVTQSPTHLIKTRGQQVTLRCSPISGHKSVSWYQQVLGQGPQFIFQYYEKEERGRGNFPDRFSARQFPNYSSELNVNALLLGDSALYLCASSFADRVTNEKLFFGSGTQLSVL.

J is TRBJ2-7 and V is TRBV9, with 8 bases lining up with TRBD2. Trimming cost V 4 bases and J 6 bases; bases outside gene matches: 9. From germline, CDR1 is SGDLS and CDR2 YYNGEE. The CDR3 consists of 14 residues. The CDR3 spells CASSLIPGLGEQYF. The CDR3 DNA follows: TGTGCCAGCAGCCTGATACCGGGACTAGGCGAGCAGTACTTC.

DNA for the CDR3: TGCGCCAGCAGCCAAGATGTACGGACTCCTGGCGAGCAGTACTTC. It yields the protein CASSQDVRTPGEQYF. The J gene is TRBJ2-7, the V gene TRBV4-3; TRBD2 is a possible D gene (5 bases). Germline loops: CDR1 LGHNA, CDR2 YSLEER. The CDR3 sequence is 15 residues long. Trimming stripped 0 bases from V and 6 bases from J, with 15 bases between.

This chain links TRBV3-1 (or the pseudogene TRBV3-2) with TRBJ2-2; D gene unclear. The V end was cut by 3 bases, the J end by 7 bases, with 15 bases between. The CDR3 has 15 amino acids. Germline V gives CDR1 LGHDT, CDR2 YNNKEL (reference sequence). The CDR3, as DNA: TGTGCCAGCAGCCATCGTCCGGTCTCAAGCGGGGAGCTGTTTTTT. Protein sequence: CASSHRPVSSGELFF.

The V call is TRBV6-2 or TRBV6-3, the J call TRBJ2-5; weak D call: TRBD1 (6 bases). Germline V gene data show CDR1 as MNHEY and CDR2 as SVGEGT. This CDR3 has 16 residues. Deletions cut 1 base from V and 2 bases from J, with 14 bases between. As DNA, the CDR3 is TGTGCCAGCAGTTACTACAGGGACCGCTCACAAGAGACCCAGTACTTC. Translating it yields CASSYYRDRSQETQYF.

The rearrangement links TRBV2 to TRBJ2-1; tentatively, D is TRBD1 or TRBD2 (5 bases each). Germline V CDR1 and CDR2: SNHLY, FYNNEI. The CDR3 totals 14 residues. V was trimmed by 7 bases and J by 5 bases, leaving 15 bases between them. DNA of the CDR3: TGTGCCAGCAAGGGACGGTTCAATGACAATGAGCAGTTCTTC. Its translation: CASKGRFNDNEQFF. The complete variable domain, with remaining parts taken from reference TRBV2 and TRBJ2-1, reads EPEVTQTPSHQVTQMGQEVILRCVPISNHLYFYWYRQILGQKVEFLVSFYNNEISEKSEIFDDQFSVERPDGSNFTLKIRSTKLEDSAMYFCASKGRFNDNEQFFGPGTRLTVL.

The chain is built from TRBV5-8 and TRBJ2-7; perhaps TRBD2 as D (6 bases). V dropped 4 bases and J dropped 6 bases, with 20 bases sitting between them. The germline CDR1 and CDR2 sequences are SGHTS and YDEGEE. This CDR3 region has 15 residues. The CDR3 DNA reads TGTGCCAGCAGCGCGGGGACTGTTATCTTCTCCGAGCAGTACTTC. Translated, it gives CASSAGTVIFSEQYF.

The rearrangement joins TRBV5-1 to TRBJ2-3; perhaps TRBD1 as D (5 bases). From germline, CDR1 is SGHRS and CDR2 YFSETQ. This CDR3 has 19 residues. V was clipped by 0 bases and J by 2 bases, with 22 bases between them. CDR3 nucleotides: TGCGCCAGCAGCTTGGTGGGGCCGGCAGGGTCCCACCCCACAGATACGCAGTATTTT. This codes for CASSLVGPAGSHPTDTQYF.

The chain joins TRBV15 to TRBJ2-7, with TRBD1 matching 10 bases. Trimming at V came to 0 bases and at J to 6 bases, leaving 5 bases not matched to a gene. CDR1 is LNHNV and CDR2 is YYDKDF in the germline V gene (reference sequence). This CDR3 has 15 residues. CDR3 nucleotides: TGTGCCACCAGCAGAGAAAGACAGGGGGCGGGCGAGCAGTACTTC. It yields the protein CATSRERQGAGEQYF. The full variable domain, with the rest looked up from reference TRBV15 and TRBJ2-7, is DAMVIQNPRYQVTQFGKPVTLSCSQTLNHNVMYWYQQKSSQAPKLLFHYYDKDFNNEADTPDNFQSRRPNTSFCFLDIRSPGLGDTAMYLCATSRERQGAGEQYFGPGTRLTVT.

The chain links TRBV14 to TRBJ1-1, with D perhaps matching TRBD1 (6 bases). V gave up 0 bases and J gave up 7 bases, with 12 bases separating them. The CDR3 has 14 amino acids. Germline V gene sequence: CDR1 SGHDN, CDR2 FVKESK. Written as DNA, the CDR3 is TGTGCCAGCAGCCAAGATCTGACAGGTGTTGAAGCTTTCTTT. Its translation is CASSQDLTGVEAFF.

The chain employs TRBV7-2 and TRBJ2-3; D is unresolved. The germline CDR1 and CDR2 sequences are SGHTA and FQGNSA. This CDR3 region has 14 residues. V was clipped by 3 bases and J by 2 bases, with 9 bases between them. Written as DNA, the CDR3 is TGTGCCAGCAGCTTTGGCCCTTCCACAGATACGCAGTATTTT. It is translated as CASSFGPSTDTQYF.

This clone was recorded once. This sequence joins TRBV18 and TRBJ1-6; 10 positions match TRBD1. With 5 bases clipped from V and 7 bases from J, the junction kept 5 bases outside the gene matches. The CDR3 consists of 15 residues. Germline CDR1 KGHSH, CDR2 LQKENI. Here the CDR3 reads CASSTGTGANSPLHF. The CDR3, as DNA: TGTGCCAGCTCAACCGGGACAGGGGCGAATTCACCCCTCCACTTT. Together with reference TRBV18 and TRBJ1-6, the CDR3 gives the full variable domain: NAGVMQNPRHLVRRRGQEARLRCSPMKGHSHVYWYRQLPEEGLKFMVYLQKENIIDESGMPKERFSAEFPKEGPSILRIQQVVRGDSAAYFCASSTGTGANSPLHFGNGTRLTVT.

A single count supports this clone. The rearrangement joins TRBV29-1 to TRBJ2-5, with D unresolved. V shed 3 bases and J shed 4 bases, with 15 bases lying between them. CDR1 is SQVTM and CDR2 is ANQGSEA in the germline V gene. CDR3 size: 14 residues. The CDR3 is CSVDNPDRSETQYF. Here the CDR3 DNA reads TGCAGCGTTGATAACCCCGACCGGTCAGAGACCCAGTACTTC.

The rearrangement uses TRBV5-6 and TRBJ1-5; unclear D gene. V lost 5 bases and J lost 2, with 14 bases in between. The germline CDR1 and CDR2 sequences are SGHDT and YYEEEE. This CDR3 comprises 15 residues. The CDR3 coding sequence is TGTGCCAGCAGTCTTGGTGTTACAGGCAATCAGCCCCAGCATTTT. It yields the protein CASSLGVTGNQPQHF.

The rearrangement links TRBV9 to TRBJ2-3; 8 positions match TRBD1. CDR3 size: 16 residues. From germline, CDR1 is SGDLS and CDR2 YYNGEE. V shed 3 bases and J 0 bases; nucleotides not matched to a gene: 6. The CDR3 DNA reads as TGTGCCAGCAGCGCCTATACAGGGGGGAGCACAGATACGCAGTATTTT. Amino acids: CASSAYTGGSTDTQYF.

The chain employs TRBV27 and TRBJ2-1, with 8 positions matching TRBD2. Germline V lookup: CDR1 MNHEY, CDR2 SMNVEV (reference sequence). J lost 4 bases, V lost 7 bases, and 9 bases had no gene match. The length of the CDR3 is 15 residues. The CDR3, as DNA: TGTGCCAGCACCGCGGGGCTAGCGGGTTACAATGAGCAGTTCTTC. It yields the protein CASTAGLAGYNEQFF.

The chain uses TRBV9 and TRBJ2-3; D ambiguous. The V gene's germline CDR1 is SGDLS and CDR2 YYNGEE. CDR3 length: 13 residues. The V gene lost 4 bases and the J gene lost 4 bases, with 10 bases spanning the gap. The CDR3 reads CASSTRLADTQYF. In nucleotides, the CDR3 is TGTGCCAGCAGCACCCGACTCGCAGATACGCAGTATTTT.

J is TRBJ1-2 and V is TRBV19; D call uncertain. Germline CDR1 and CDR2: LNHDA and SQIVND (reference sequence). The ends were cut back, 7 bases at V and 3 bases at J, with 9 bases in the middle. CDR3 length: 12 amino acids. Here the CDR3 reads CASKKEDYGYTF. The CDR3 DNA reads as TGTGCCAGTAAAAAGGAGGACTATGGCTACACCTTC.

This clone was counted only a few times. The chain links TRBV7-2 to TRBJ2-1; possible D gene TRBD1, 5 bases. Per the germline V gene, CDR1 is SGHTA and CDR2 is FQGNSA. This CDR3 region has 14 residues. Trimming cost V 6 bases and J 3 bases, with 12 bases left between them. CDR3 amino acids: CASRVQGYYNEQFF. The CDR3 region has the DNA TGTGCCAGCAGGGTGCAGGGATACTACAATGAGCAGTTCTTC.